The 3 T cell receptor beta chains below all came from one sample that was sequenced in a study of brain T cells in children with intractable seizures (TCRdb year 2021). Receptor amplification or capture employed the immunoSEQ multiplex PCR assay. TCRdb's version of the immuneACCESS table is confined to in-frame rearrangements and falls short of the full clone set. An unresolved V gene accounts for under half of the shortfall where checked; the remainder is of unknown origin. A total of roughly 110,000 clones appear in this sample, under 95% of them only once. 3.8% of the sample is taken by the ten largest. This sample's time point label indicates: resected brain tissue, or blood drawn just prior to surgery. Specimen: peripheral blood, collected at surgery. These receptors were obtained from a boy less than two years old with hemimegalencephaly and intractable seizures.

This clone came up once. J is TRBJ1-1 and V is TRBV18, with D possibly TRBD1 on 5 matching bases. The germline V gene encodes CDR1 KGHSH and CDR2 LQKENI. The CDR3 consists of 14 residues. Trimming took 3 bases from V and 1 from J, leaving 9 bases between them. The CDR3 sequence: CASSPLDKNTEAFF. The CDR3 coding sequence is TGTGCCAGCTCACCCCTGGACAAGAACACTGAAGCTTTCTTT.

V is TRBV5-8 and J is TRBJ2-7; D remains unclear. The CDR3 runs 14 residues. Trimming cost V 0 bases and J 0 bases, with 7 bases left between them. Germline assignment: CDR1 SGHTS and CDR2 YDEGEE. CDR3 in DNA: TGTGCCAGCAGCTTGGCAGGCTTCTCCTACGAGCAGTACTTC. This sequence encodes CASSLAGFSYEQYF.

This rearrangement joins TRBV19 to TRBJ2-2, with D perhaps TRBD1 or TRBD2 (6 bases each). Germline V gene sequence: CDR1 LNHDA, CDR2 SQIVND (reference sequence). V lost 2 bases and J 3 bases, leaving 10 bases between the germline ends. The CDR3 has 15 amino acids. The CDR3 sequence is CASSITGGDTGELFF. As DNA, the CDR3 is TGTGCCAGTAGTATAACCGGGGGCGACACCGGGGAGCTGTTTTTT.